This T cell receptor beta chain was identified in a study of T cell responses to AZD1222 COVID-19 vaccine. Trimming shortened V by 3 bases and J by 0 bases, and 16 bases separated the two germline ends. Looked up from germline, CDR1 is SGHDT and CDR2 is YYEEEE. The CDR3 is 16 amino acids. The protocol was immunoSEQ multiplex PCR, while the TCRdb copy is restricted to in-frame clones and leaves out a portion. This table has 65,000 to 95,000 clones, around 92% appearing once. Findings and caveats of the study: Just a handful of AZD1222 recipients were seropositive at baseline. Two doses of AZD1222 preceded a rise in Spike-specific TCR breadth and depth.

This clone was counted between two and nine times. The antigen remains undetermined. V usage is TRBV5-6 and J usage is TRBJ2-7; D possibly corresponds to TRBD1 (6 bases). This TCR was sampled from an adult in good health. The sample in question was peripheral blood, obtained on day 0 of MenACWY control vaccination. Written as DNA, the CDR3 is TGTGCCAGCAGCTCGAACAGACAGGCCAGCTCCTACGAGCAGTACTTC. Translated, it gives CASSSNRQASSYEQYF.